One and the same sample provided the 26 T cell receptor beta chains below, sequenced in a study of blood T cell repertoires in COVID-19. Sequenced by immunoSEQ multiplex PCR; TCRdb stores in-frame clones only, minus some. Of 220,000 or so clones in the sample, 84% were seen once. Material: peripheral blood. The receptor source for this set is a man aged 25-40 years with active or convalescent COVID-19.

The chain employs TRBV7-2 and TRBJ2-7, with 12 bases matching TRBD2. Germline CDR1 and CDR2: SGHTA and FQGNSA. V shed 1 base and J 6 bases; nucleotides not matched to a gene: 7. There are 16 residues in the CDR3. The CDR3 here is CASSLGLAGGVSEQYF. The CDR3 coding sequence is TGTGCCAGCAGCTTAGGGCTAGCGGGAGGGGTAAGCGAGCAGTACTTC.

The chain joins TRBV11-2 to TRBJ1-1; 8 bases match TRBD1. This CDR3 has 15 residues. V gave up 5 bases and J gave up 5 bases; unmatched junction bases: 10. Germline lookup yields CDR1 SGHAT and CDR2 FQNNGV. CDR3 nucleotide sequence: TGTGCCAGCAGCGCCCTGGGGACAGGAGCGACTGAAGCTTTCTTT. It yields the protein CASSALGTGATEAFF.

This rearrangement joins TRBV4-1 to TRBJ2-1, with 10 positions matching TRBD1. The CDR3 is made up of 16 amino acids. Germline V gene data show CDR1 as MGHRA and CDR2 as YSYEKL. Germline trimming cut 0 bases from V and 6 bases from J; bases unmatched to any gene: 5. The CDR3 region is CASSQDRTGGFNEQFF. CDR3 DNA: TGCGCCAGCAGCCAAGATCGGACAGGGGGATTCAATGAGCAGTTCTTC.

The V gene is TRBV27, the J gene TRBJ1-4, with D tentatively TRBD1 (6 bases). CDR1 and CDR2 (germline): MNHEY, SMNVEV (reference sequence). Between the trimmed V and J ends, which lost 9 bases and 3 bases, there was a span of 11 bases. The CDR3 has 13 amino acids. CDR3 nucleotides: TGTGCCAGAACTAGGGGGTCTAATGAAAAACTGTTTTTT. This translates into CARTRGSNEKLFF.

This clone is a singleton in its sample. The V gene is TRBV19, the J gene TRBJ2-7; D may be TRBD1 (6 bases). This CDR3 is 13 amino acids long. Germline CDR1 is LNHDA and CDR2 is SQIVND (reference sequence). With 5 bases removed from V and 2 bases from J, the gap between germline ends came to 10 bases. Written as DNA, the CDR3 is TGTGCCAGTAGTGACCAGGGGCCCTACGAGCAGTACTTC. Protein sequence: CASSDQGPYEQYF.

This chain uses TRBV5-1 with TRBJ1-2; a possible D gene is TRBD1 (5 bases). The CDR3 totals 14 residues. Germline values: CDR1 SGHRS, CDR2 YFSETQ. Trimming pared 0 bases from V and 6 bases from J, leaving 12 bases between. CDR3 sequence (DNA): TGCGCCAGCAGCTTGGGCGGGGGGTATGATGGCTACACCTTC. It is translated as CASSLGGGYDGYTF.

V usage is TRBV6-6 and J usage is TRBJ2-5; no clear D gene. The CDR3 runs 13 residues. Germline lookup yields CDR1 MNHNY and CDR2 SVGAGI (reference sequence). V lost 2 bases and J 2 bases, leaving 6 bases between the germline ends. The CDR3 reads CASSYPPQETQYF. CDR3 DNA sequence: TGTGCCAGCAGTTACCCTCCTCAAGAGACCCAGTACTTC.

The genes are TRBV4-1 and TRBJ2-1; 9 positions agree with TRBD2. CDR1 is MGHRA and CDR2 is YSYEKL in the germline V gene. V shed 0 bases, J shed 8 bases, and the junction held 11 bases outside the gene matches. This CDR3 region has 17 residues. The CDR3 is CASSQEMRGGTRDEQFF. As DNA, the CDR3 is TGCGCCAGCAGCCAAGAGATGCGGGGGGGAACCCGGGATGAGCAGTTCTTC.

The chain's CDR3 is CASSEFRQERGETQYF. The CDR3, as DNA: TGTGCCAGCAGTGAATTTCGACAGGAAAGGGGAGAGACCCAGTACTTC. The V and J genes are TRBV25-1 and TRBJ2-5, with D tentatively TRBD1 (6 bases). The V end was cut by 1 base, the J end by 4 bases, with 16 bases between. There are 16 residues in the CDR3. In germline, CDR1 is MGHDK, CDR2 SYGVNS.

The gene calls are TRBV3-1 (or the pseudogene TRBV3-2) and TRBJ2-1; 12 bases match TRBD2. The CDR3 is made up of 19 amino acids. Germline V gene lookup returns CDR1 LGHDT and CDR2 YNNKEL (reference sequence). J gave up 0 bases and V 4 bases, and 10 bases lay outside the gene matches. CDR3 region: CASSPGLAGRPSSYNEQFF. Written as DNA, the CDR3 is TGTGCCAGCAGCCCCGGACTAGCGGGACGCCCGAGCTCCTACAATGAGCAGTTCTTC.

The V call is TRBV6-5, the J call TRBJ1-2, with D uncertain. The CDR3 is 16 residues long. Trimming took 4 bases from V and 2 from J, leaving 17 bases between them. The V gene's germline CDR1 is MNHEY and CDR2 SVGAGI. CDR3 bases: TGTGCCAGCAGTTTTACCGTCTTGGGCAGCAACTATGGCTACACCTTC. This codes for CASSFTVLGSNYGYTF.

This clone has just one count. The V call is TRBV7-8, the J call TRBJ1-5, with D perhaps matching TRBD1 (5 bases). CDR1 SGHVS and CDR2 FQNEAQ come from the germline V gene. V was shortened by 2 bases and J by 0 bases, with 14 bases between the two germline ends. The CDR3 extends over 17 amino acids. The CDR3 DNA follows: TGTGCCAGCAGCTTATCCCCTCAGGGTTATAGCAATCAGCCCCAGCATTTT. This sequence encodes CASSLSPQGYSNQPQHF.

With regard to this clone: Other DNA sequences in the same sample also yield this CDR3. The chain links TRBV9 to TRBJ1-5; D is perhaps TRBD1 (6 bases). The CDR3 spans 15 residues. V was clipped by 0 bases and J by 1 base, with 8 bases between them. The V gene's germline CDR1 is SGDLS and CDR2 YYNGEE. CDR3 loop: CASSVGQGSNQPQHF. In nucleotides, the CDR3 is TGTGCCAGCAGCGTAGGGCAGGGGAGCAATCAGCCCCAGCATTTT.

This chain joins TRBV9 and TRBJ1-2, with unresolved D. This CDR3 comprises 14 residues. V was trimmed by 0 bases and J by 4 bases, leaving 10 bases between them. The V gene's germline CDR1 is SGDLS and CDR2 YYNGEE. Here the CDR3 DNA reads TGTGCCAGCAGCGTAGGAACTACCGGCTATGGCTACACCTTC. Translation: CASSVGTTGYGYTF.

The rearrangement links TRBV3-1 (or the pseudogene TRBV3-2) to TRBJ2-7; TRBD2 matches at 7 bases. This CDR3 comprises 11 residues. The V gene's germline CDR1 is LGHDT and CDR2 YNNKEL (reference sequence). The CDR3 loop reads CASSHDQAGLV. CDR3 sequence (DNA): TGTGCCAGCAGCCACGACCAAGCGGGACTGGTT.

This chain connects TRBV7-9 to TRBJ2-3, with D tentatively TRBD2 (6 bases). CDR3 length: 14 residues. Trimming removed 1 base from V and 3 bases from J, with 8 bases in between. Germline CDR1 and CDR2: SEHNR and FQNEAQ (reference sequence). The chain's CDR3 is CASSLVLATDTQYF. The CDR3 DNA reads as TGTGCCAGCAGCTTAGTCCTAGCGACAGATACGCAGTATTTT. Combining the CDR3 with reference TRBV7-9 and TRBJ2-3 gives the whole variable domain DTGVSQNPRHKITKRGQNVTFRCDPISEHNRLYWYRQTLGQGPEFLTYFQNEAQLEKSRLLSDRFSAERPKGSFSTLEIQRTEQGDSAMYLCASSLVLATDTQYFGPGTRLTVL.

The chain combines TRBV28 with TRBJ2-1; a weak D match, TRBD2 (5 bases). Per the germline V gene, CDR1 is MDHEN and CDR2 is SYDVKM. With 1 base removed from V and 9 bases from J, the gap between germline ends came to 16 bases. This CDR3 has 15 residues. The CDR3 sequence: CASSLFTRIKGEQFF. In DNA form, the CDR3 reads TGTGCCAGCAGTTTATTTACTAGGATTAAGGGTGAGCAGTTCTTC.

This clone was detected once. The V gene is TRBV28, the J gene TRBJ1-3; no clear D gene. There are 11 residues in the CDR3. Trimming removed 4 bases at V and 13 bases at J, with 11 bases between. Germline lookup yields CDR1 MDHEN and CDR2 SYDVKM. The CDR3 DNA reads TGTGCCAGCAGTTCCCGGATACAGATATATTTT. This gives the protein CASSSRIQIYF. The full variable domain, completed using reference TRBV28 and TRBJ1-3, is DVKVTQSSRYLVKRTGEKVFLECVQDMDHENMFWYRQDPGLGLRLIYFSYDVKMKEKGDIPEGYSVSREKKERFSLILESASTNQTSMYLCASSSRIQIYFGEGSWLTVV.

V and J are TRBV28 and TRBJ2-3; TRBD2 is a possible D gene (6 bases). CDR3 length: 14 amino acids. The germline V gene encodes CDR1 MDHEN and CDR2 SYDVKM. V was shortened by 2 bases and J by 0 bases, with 6 bases between the two germline ends. DNA for the CDR3: TGTGCCAGCAGTTTAGCGGGGAGCACAGATACGCAGTATTTT. It specifies CASSLAGSTDTQYF.

The rearrangement links TRBV28 to TRBJ1-1; the match to TRBD1 covers 7 bases. The CDR3 has 12 amino acids. The trim removed 7 bases at V and 5 bases at J, leaving 4 bases unmatched. The germline CDR1 and CDR2 sequences are MDHEN and SYDVKM. The CDR3, as DNA: TGTGCCAGCACCTTGACAGGGACTGAAGCTTTCTTT. Protein: CASTLTGTEAFF.

The V and J genes are TRBV4-2 and TRBJ2-2; maybe TRBD1 (5 bases). Germline loops: CDR1 LGHNA, CDR2 YNFKEQ. V was trimmed by 1 base and J by 6 bases, leaving 12 bases between them. The CDR3 covers 15 residues. The CDR3 reads CASSQALWGAGELFF. The CDR3 DNA reads as TGTGCCAGCAGCCAAGCCCTCTGGGGCGCCGGGGAGCTGTTTTTT.

The genes are TRBV7-9 and TRBJ2-3; 15 bases match TRBD2. Germline assignment: CDR1 SEHNR and CDR2 FQNEAQ (reference sequence). CDR3 length equals 19 residues. The V segment lost 4 bases and the J segment 1 base; nucleotides outside the gene matches: 9. This chain's CDR3 is CASSSRWTSGGAGTDTQYF. CDR3 in DNA: TGTGCCAGCAGCTCGAGATGGACTAGCGGGGGGGCCGGCACAGATACGCAGTATTTT.

About this clone itself: Other DNA sequences of this sample code for an identical CDR3. The chain uses TRBV9 and TRBJ1-1, with 7 bases aligning to TRBD1. Germline V CDR1 and CDR2: SGDLS, YYNGEE. This CDR3 comprises 13 residues. V lost 3 bases, J lost 4 bases, and 3 bases stayed unmatched. The CDR3 DNA sequence: TGTGCCAGCAGCGAACACAGGGGCACTGAAGCTTTCTTT. This gives the protein CASSEHRGTEAFF.

This chain connects TRBV5-1 to TRBJ1-3, with TRBD1 matching over 12 bases. Germline CDR1 is SGHRS and CDR2 is YFSETQ. The V and J ends lost 4 bases and 12 bases, in that order; junction bases with no gene match: 11. CDR3 length: 15 amino acids. DNA of the CDR3: TGCGCCAGCAGCCCAGCCGGGGACAGGGGGCAGGACATATATTTT. It specifies CASSPAGDRGQDIYF.

The chain employs TRBV29-1 and TRBJ1-2, with 10 bases matching TRBD1. This CDR3 spans 13 amino acids. Losses at the gene ends were 3 bases for V and 3 bases for J; bases not matched to a gene: 1. CDR1 SQVTM and CDR2 ANQGSEA come from the germline V gene. The CDR3 sequence is CSVDGTGDYGYTF. The CDR3 DNA follows: TGCAGCGTTGACGGGACAGGGGACTATGGCTACACCTTC. Combining the CDR3 with reference TRBV29-1 and TRBJ1-2 gives the whole variable domain SAVISQKPSRDICQRGTSLTIQCQVDSQVTMMFWYRQQPGQSLTLIATANQGSEATYESGFVIDKFPISRPNLTFSTLTVSNMSPEDSSIYLCSVDGTGDYGYTFGSGTRLTVV.

V is TRBV7-9 and J is TRBJ1-3, with a possible D match to TRBD1 (5 bases). CDR3 length: 17 amino acids. V dropped 4 bases and J dropped 0 bases, with 16 bases sitting between them. The germline V gene encodes CDR1 SEHNR and CDR2 FQNEAQ (reference sequence). CDR3 residues: CASSSSRGRPSGNTIYF. The CDR3 DNA sequence: TGTGCCAGCAGCTCTAGCCGGGGGAGACCCTCTGGAAACACCATATATTTT.